The 28 T cell receptor beta chains presented below share a single source sample, sequenced in a study of CD8+CD57+ T cells in acquired aplastic anemia. The use of genomic DNA as template underpinned the TCR beta VDJ and CDR3 profiling. Each CDR3 protein is one row after TCRdb ran MiXCR on the reads. Among 200,000 to 250,000 distinct CDR3 sequences, 30% to 40% were seen once, and the ten largest hold 1% to 1.3%. The sample was sorted CD4+, CD8+, or CD8+CD57+ T cells (not recorded which) from PBMCs. These receptors all stem from a human donor in good health, serving as a control.

The chain uses TRBV4-2 and TRBJ2-1; tentatively, D is TRBD2 (5 bases). Between the trimmed V and J ends, which lost 4 bases and 5 bases, there was a span of 27 bases. The CDR3 length is 19 residues. Looked up from germline, CDR1 is LGHNA and CDR2 is YNFKEQ. DNA for the CDR3: TGTGCCAGCAGCCCCATGGGGATGGCTGGCGGGCTCGTCAACAATGAGCAGTTCTTC. Its translation: CASSPMGMAGGLVNNEQFF.

The sample holds many counts of this clonotype. This sequence joins TRBV19 and TRBJ1-2; TRBD1 aligns across 7 bases. The CDR3 covers 14 residues. J was trimmed by 1 base and V by 8 bases; bases with no gene match: 7. Looked up from germline, CDR1 is LNHDA and CDR2 is SQIVND (reference sequence). The CDR3 protein is CASATHRGNYGYTF. The DNA of the CDR3 is TGTGCCAGTGCCACTCACAGGGGTAACTATGGCTACACCTTC.

The DNA of the CDR3 is TGTGCCAGCAGCTGGGGAAACGCTGAAGCTTTCTTT. Translating gives CASSWGNAEAFF. The genes are TRBV2 and TRBJ1-1; D unclear. CDR1 and CDR2 (germline): SNHLY, FYNNEI. This CDR3 is built from 12 residues. V was shortened by 6 bases and J by 6 bases, with 11 bases between the two germline ends.

This CDR3 reads CASSQRGLGEKLFF. The CDR3 DNA reads TGTGCCAGCAGCCAGCGGGGTTTGGGTGAAAAACTGTTTTTT. The chain couples TRBV3-1 to TRBJ1-4; D uncertain. Germline CDR1 reads LGHDT; CDR2 reads YNNKEL (reference sequence). The CDR3 extends over 14 amino acids. The ends were cut back, 3 bases at V and 7 bases at J, with 12 bases in the middle.

Concerning this clonotype: A much larger clone differs from this one at a single base, so this may be a read error. The chain carries TRBV5-1 and TRBJ1-1, with 7 bases lining up with TRBD1. The CDR3 is 14 residues long. Germline V gene data show CDR1 as SGHRS and CDR2 as YFSETQ. The CDR3 DNA reads TGCGCCAACAGCTTGGTAGGGGGCGGGGCTGAAGCTTTCTTT. This sequence encodes CANSLVGGGAEAFF.

This clonotype has more than one count but fewer than ten. V gene TRBV18 combines with J gene TRBJ2-3; D is unresolved. Germline CDR1 is KGHSH and CDR2 is LQKENI. The CDR3 spans 13 residues. V lost 6 bases and J 4 bases, leaving 11 bases between the germline ends. The CDR3 coding sequence is TGTGCCAGCTCCTCCGGAATCGCAGATACGCAGTATTTT. It codes for CASSSGIADTQYF.

In this sample, this clonotype turned up a few times. The chain links TRBV19 to TRBJ1-2; D is undetermined. CDR1 is LNHDA and CDR2 is SQIVND in the germline V gene (reference sequence). V was pared by 5 bases and J by 0 bases, with 19 bases between. CDR3 size: 17 residues. The DNA for the CDR3 is TGTGCCAGTAGTCCCCGGGGTCGGGCCGTACCTAACTATGGCTACACCTTC. This sequence encodes CASSPRGRAVPNYGYTF.

This clonotype was seen a single time. The V gene is TRBV5-1, the J gene TRBJ1-1; tentative D call: TRBD1 (6 bases). In germline, CDR1 is SGHRS, CDR2 YFSETQ. V was cut by 0 bases and J by 1 base, with 13 bases left in between. This CDR3 spans 16 amino acids. The DNA for the CDR3 is TGCGCCAGCAGCTTGGATCCTCAGGGGTGGAACACTGAAGCTTTCTTT. Its translation is CASSLDPQGWNTEAFF.

This clonotype was detected many times. The chain combines TRBV24-1 with TRBJ2-3, with TRBD2 matching over 11 bases. With 5 bases clipped from V and 0 bases from J, the junction kept 3 bases outside the gene matches. The CDR3 is 16 residues long. Germline CDR1 KGHDR, CDR2 SFDVKD. CDR3 in amino acids: CATSVGLAGSTDTQYF. CDR3 DNA sequence: TGTGCCACCAGTGTCGGACTAGCGGGTAGCACAGATACGCAGTATTTT.

This clonotype has ten or more counts. This sequence joins TRBV7-7 and TRBJ2-5, with TRBD1 as a possible D gene (6 bases). The CDR3 is made up of 13 amino acids. Germline CDR1 SSHAT, CDR2 FNYEAQ (reference sequence). V lost 3 bases and J lost 5, with 10 bases in between. The DNA for the CDR3 is TGTGCCAGCAGCTTTGGGGGCCGGGAGACCCAGTACTTC. Translation: CASSFGGRETQYF.

The sample holds many counts of this clonotype. This chain uses TRBV27 with TRBJ1-6, with 9 bases aligning to TRBD1. Germline CDR1 MNHEY, CDR2 SMNVEV (reference sequence). CDR3 size: 15 residues. The V and J ends lost 6 bases and 11 bases, in that order; junction bases with no gene match: 11. This chain's CDR3 is CASSSSGTGITPLHF. For the CDR3, the DNA is TGTGCCAGCAGCTCTAGCGGGACAGGGATAACACCCCTCCACTTT.

As regards this clonotype: One base away lies a much larger clone, so this may be a sequencing read error. This sequence joins TRBV5-1 and TRBJ2-7; D is perhaps TRBD2 (5 bases). CDR3 length: 13 amino acids. Per germline, CDR1 SGHRS and CDR2 YFSETQ. DNA for the CDR3: TGCGCCGGCAGCTTCGGGTCGGCGGGCGAGCAGTACTTC. The encoded protein is CAGSFGSAGEQYF.

This chain uses TRBV29-1 with TRBJ2-5, with 10 bases matching TRBD1. The V gene's germline CDR1 is SQVTM and CDR2 ANQGSEA. V gave up 4 bases and J gave up 4 bases; unmatched junction bases: 0. The CDR3 extends over 12 amino acids. The CDR3 loop reads CSVGTGGETQYF. CDR3 DNA sequence: TGCAGCGTTGGGACAGGGGGAGAGACCCAGTACTTC.

The chain carries TRBV29-1 and TRBJ2-2, with D possibly matching TRBD2 (5 bases). The germline V gene has CDR1 SQVTM and CDR2 ANQGSEA. V was trimmed by 7 bases and J by 5 bases, leaving 11 bases between them. The CDR3 is 12 amino acids. As DNA, the CDR3 is TGCAGCGGCACAGAGGGTACCGGGGAGCTGTTTTTT. This encodes CSGTEGTGELFF.

Regarding this clonotype: One end of the junction does not line up with germline, which may come from a read error. The chain carries TRBV10-3 and TRBJ1-1; D unclear. The CDR3 is 15 residues long. Germline lookup yields CDR1 ENHRY and CDR2 SYGVKD. The CDR3 coding sequence is TGTGCCATCAGTGATGTGACACCCTTCGACACTGAAGCCTTCTTT. Its translation: CAISDVTPFDTEAFF.

In this sample, this clonotype turned up many times. The CDR3 reads CASSLAAQGEQFF. The CDR3, as DNA: TGTGCCAGCAGCTTAGCGGCCCAGGGTGAGCAGTTCTTC. The J gene is TRBJ2-1, the V gene TRBV7-9, with a possible D match to TRBD1 (5 bases). CDR1 is SEHNR, CDR2 FQNEAQ, per germline (reference sequence). The CDR3 spans 13 residues. V lost 0 bases and J lost 9, with 9 bases in between.

This clonotype was seen a few times. A clone one base away is much larger, so this may be a read error. The conserved closing phenylalanine or tryptophan is absent in this CDR3, likely reflecting a read error. The chain uses TRBV19 and TRBJ1-3; 7 bases are shared with TRBD1. The J segment lost 4 bases and the V segment lost 6 bases, leaving 9 bases of the junction unmatched. CDR3 length: 15 residues. Germline V gives CDR1 LNHDA, CDR2 SQIVND (reference sequence). The CDR3 nucleotides read TGTGCCAGTAGCGAAACTACAGGGGCCGGAAACACCATATATTCT. Its translation is CASSETTGAGNTIYS.

The genes are TRBV24-1 and TRBJ1-2; no reliable D call. The ends were cut back, 6 bases at V and 7 bases at J, with 11 bases in the middle. Germline loops: CDR1 KGHDR, CDR2 SFDVKD. The CDR3 runs 12 residues. The CDR3 coding sequence is TGTGCCACCAGTCGGGAAATAGGTGGCTACACCTTC. It yields the protein CATSREIGGYTF.

As concerns this clonotype: It may be a read error: a sequence one base away is much more abundant. CDR3 in DNA: TGTGCCAGTAGTACTCGCGCGGGTCTAAACACTGAAGCTTTCTTT. Residues: CASSTRAGLNTEAFF. This chain links TRBV19 with TRBJ1-1; D unclear. The germline V gene encodes CDR1 LNHDA and CDR2 SQIVND (reference sequence). CDR3 length: 15 amino acids. V lost 4 bases and J lost 2, with 14 bases in between.

This clonotype was seen ten or more times. The genes are TRBV20-1 and TRBJ2-7, with 10 bases identical to TRBD2. The germline V gene encodes CDR1 DFQATT and CDR2 SNEGSKA (reference sequence). J was trimmed by 7 bases and V by 6 bases; bases with no gene match: 15. The CDR3 covers 15 residues. This CDR3 reads CSASAPWQREGEQYF. In nucleotides, the CDR3 is TGCAGTGCGAGCGCCCCCTGGCAGCGGGAGGGTGAGCAGTACTTC.

There are a few counts of this clonotype. This chain uses TRBV29-1 with TRBJ2-3; 7 bases line up with TRBD2. Unmatched junction bases numbered 7, after V lost 4 bases and J lost 0 bases. The CDR3 sequence is 15 residues long. Germline V CDR1 and CDR2: SQVTM, ANQGSEA. The CDR3 coding sequence is TGCAGCGTTGTGACTAGCTTGGCTAGCACAGATACGCAGTATTTT. Translated: CSVVTSLASTDTQYF.

In its sample, this clonotype was seen many times. The rearrangement joins TRBV27 to TRBJ2-7; D remains ambiguous. V was clipped by 9 bases and J by 3 bases, with 21 bases between them. The germline V gene encodes CDR1 MNHEY and CDR2 SMNVEV (reference sequence). This CDR3 is 15 amino acids long. This chain's CDR3 is CASPPFSFGYYEQYF. DNA for the CDR3: TGTGCCAGTCCACCATTCTCATTCGGCTACTACGAGCAGTACTTC.

This clonotype was counted ten times or more. J is TRBJ1-1 and V is TRBV9; 9 nucleotides line up with TRBD1. The CDR3 totals 17 residues. CDR1 is SGDLS, CDR2 YYNGEE, per germline. V was pared by 2 bases and J by 1 base, with 9 bases of the junction left unmatched. The CDR3 DNA reads as TGTGCCAGCAGCGTGAAGCCGGGACAGGGTTCGAACACTGAAGCTTTCTTT. Its translation is CASSVKPGQGSNTEAFF.

With respect to this clonotype: This is likely a read error, given that the CDR3 carries no conserved phenylalanine or tryptophan at its end. The chain recombines TRBV11-2 with TRBJ2-7, with 8 bases fitting TRBD1. The germline CDR1 and CDR2 sequences are SGHAT and FQNNGV. The CDR3 length is 15 residues. Trimming cost V 3 bases and J 5 bases; bases outside gene matches: 9. CDR3 loop: CASSFTGGSENEQYL. CDR3 DNA sequence: TGTGCCAGCAGCTTCACAGGGGGGAGTGAAAACGAGCAGTACCTC.

The J gene is TRBJ1-2, the V gene TRBV29-1; tentatively, D is TRBD1 (5 bases). Per germline, CDR1 SQVTM and CDR2 ANQGSEA. The ends were cut back, 3 bases at V and 7 bases at J, with 12 bases in the middle. The CDR3 runs 12 residues. The CDR3, as DNA: TGCAGCGTTGAGGGGGTTGACCGTGGCTACACCTTC. Encoded protein: CSVEGVDRGYTF.

As regards this clonotype: A single base separates this from a much larger clone, so it may be a read error. The CDR3 spells CASSPGLAGETTDTQYF. The CDR3 nucleotides read TGTGCCAGCAGCCCGGGACTAGCGGGGGAAACCACAGATACGCAGTATTTT. The chain is built from TRBV7-3 and TRBJ2-3; TRBD2 matches at 14 bases. Germline CDR1 SGHTA, CDR2 FQGTGA. CDR3 length equals 17 residues. The V gene end was trimmed by 5 bases and the J gene end by 2 bases; junction bases not matched to a gene: 6.

The sample holds many counts of this clonotype. The chain has TRBV9 and TRBJ2-7, with D perhaps matching TRBD1 or TRBD2 (6 bases each). Trimming shortened V by 5 bases and J by 6 bases, and 18 bases separated the two germline ends. This CDR3 contains 14 residues. CDR1 and CDR2 (germline): SGDLS, YYNGEE. The CDR3 DNA follows: TGTGCCAGCAGTAACTCGGTCGGGGGCGGCGAGCAGTACTTC. This sequence encodes CASSNSVGGGEQYF.

Many counts were recorded for this clonotype. The rearrangement uses TRBV19 and TRBJ1-6; 8 nucleotides match TRBD1. Germline V gene sequence: CDR1 LNHDA, CDR2 SQIVND (reference sequence). The ends lost 3 bases at V and 9 bases at J; junction bases unmatched: 4. CDR3 length equals 14 residues. In DNA, the CDR3 is TGTGCCAGTAGTATCACAGGGGGTAGTTCACCCCTCCACTTT. It codes for CASSITGGSSPLHF. Full variable domain (outside the CDR3, taken from reference TRBV19 and TRBJ1-6): DGGITQSPKYLFRKEGQNVTLSCEQNLNHDAMYWYRQDPGQGLRLIYYSQIVNDFQKGDIAEGYSVSREKKESFPLTVTSAQKNPTAFYLCASSITGGSSPLHFGNGTRLTVT.